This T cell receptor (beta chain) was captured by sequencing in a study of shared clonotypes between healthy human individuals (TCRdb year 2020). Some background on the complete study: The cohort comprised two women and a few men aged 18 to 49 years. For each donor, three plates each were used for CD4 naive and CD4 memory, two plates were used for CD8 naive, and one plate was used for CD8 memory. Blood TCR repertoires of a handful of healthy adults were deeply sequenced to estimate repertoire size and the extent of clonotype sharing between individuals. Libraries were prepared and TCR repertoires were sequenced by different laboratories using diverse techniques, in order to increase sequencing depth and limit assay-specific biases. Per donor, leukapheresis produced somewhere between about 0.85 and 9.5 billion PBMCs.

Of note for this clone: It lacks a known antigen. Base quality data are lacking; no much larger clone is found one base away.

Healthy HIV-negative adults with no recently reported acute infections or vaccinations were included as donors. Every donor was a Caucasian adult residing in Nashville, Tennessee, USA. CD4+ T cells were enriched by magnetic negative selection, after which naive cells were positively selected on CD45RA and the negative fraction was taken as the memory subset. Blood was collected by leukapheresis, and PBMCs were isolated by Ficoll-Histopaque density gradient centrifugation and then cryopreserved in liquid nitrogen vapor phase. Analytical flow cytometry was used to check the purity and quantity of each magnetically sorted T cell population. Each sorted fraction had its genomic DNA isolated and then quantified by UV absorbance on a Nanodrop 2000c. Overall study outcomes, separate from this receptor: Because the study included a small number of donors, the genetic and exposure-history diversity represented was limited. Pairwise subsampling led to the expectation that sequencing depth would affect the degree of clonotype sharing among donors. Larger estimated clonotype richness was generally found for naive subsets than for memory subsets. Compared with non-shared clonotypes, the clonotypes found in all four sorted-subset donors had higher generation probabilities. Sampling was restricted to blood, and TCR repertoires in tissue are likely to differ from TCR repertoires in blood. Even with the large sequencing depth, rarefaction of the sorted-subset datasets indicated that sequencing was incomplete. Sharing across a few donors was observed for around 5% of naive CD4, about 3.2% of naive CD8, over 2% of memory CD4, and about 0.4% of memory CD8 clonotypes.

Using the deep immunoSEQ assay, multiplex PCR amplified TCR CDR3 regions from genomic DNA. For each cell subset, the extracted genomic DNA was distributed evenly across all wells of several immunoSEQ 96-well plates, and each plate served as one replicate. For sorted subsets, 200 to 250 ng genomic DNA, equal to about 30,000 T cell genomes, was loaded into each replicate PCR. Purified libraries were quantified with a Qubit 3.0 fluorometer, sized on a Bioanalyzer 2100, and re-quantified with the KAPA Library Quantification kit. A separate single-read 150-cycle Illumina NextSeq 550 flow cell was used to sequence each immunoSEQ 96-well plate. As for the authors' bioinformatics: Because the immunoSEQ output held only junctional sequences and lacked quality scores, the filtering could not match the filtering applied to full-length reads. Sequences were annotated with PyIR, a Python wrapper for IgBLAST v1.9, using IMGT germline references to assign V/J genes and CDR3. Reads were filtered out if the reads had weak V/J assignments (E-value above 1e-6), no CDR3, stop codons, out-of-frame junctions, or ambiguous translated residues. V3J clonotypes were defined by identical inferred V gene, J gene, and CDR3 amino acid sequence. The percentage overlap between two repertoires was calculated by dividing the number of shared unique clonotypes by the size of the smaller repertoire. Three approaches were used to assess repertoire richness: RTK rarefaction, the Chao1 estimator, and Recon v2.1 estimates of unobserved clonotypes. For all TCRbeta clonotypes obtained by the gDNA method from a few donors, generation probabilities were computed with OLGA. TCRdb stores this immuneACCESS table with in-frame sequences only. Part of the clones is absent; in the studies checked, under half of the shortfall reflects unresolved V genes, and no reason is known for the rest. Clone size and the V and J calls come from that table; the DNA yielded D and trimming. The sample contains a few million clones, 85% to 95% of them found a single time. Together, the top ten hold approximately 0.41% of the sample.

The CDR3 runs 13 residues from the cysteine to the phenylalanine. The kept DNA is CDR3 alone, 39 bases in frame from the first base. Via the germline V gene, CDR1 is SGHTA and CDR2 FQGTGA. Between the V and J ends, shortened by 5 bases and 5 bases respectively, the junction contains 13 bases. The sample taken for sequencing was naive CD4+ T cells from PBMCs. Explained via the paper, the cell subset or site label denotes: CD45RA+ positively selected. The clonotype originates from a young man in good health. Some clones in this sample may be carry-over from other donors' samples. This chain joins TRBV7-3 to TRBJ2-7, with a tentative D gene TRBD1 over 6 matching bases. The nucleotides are TGTGCCAGCAGCCAGGACAGAATCGACGAGCAGTACTTC. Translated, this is CASSQDRIDEQYF. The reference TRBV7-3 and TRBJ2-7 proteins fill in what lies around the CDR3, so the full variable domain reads GAGVSQTPSNKVTEKGKYVELRCDPISGHTALYWYRQSLGQGPEFLIYFQGTGAADDSGLPNDRFFAVRPEGSVSTLKIQRTERGDSAVYLCASSQDRIDEQYFGPGTRLTVT.